This T cell receptor (beta chain) stems from a study of cytomegalovirus exposure and HLA in healthy donors. Study-level points and caveats: Over 15,000 TCR beta sequences were associated with HLA alleles at 0.05 false discovery rate in a later analysis. Earlier findings revealed that most TCR beta V segments proved productive either about 87% or about 30% of the time. Most CMV-associated TCR beta chains appeared HLA-restricted in a later analysis. Fewer N-insertions (relative to the approximately 670-donor mean) were reportedly seen in an Asian-associated ancestry cluster in a later analysis.

Primers: 60 Vbeta forward and 13 Jbeta reverse. Only in-frame clones appear in the TCRdb table, and some are missing; sequencing was by immunoSEQ multiplex PCR. The sample lists about 65,000 clones, 62% occurring once. Details on this clone: Its target is unknown.

There are 14 residues in the CDR3. Germline V gene data show CDR1 as SGHRS and CDR2 as YFSETQ. V was cut by 0 bases and J by 5 bases, with 9 bases left in between. The TCR originated in a man aged 25 to 45 in good health and CMV-seronegative. The sample comprised PBMCs. The chain joins TRBV5-1 to TRBJ1-5, with a tentative D call TRBD1 (6 bases). CDR3 DNA: TGCGCCAGCAGCTTGGCGTCAGGGGATCAGCCCCAGCATTTT. Translating it yields CASSLASGDQPQHF.